This is a list of T cell receptor beta chains from one sample in a study of blood T cell repertoires in COVID-19. The protocol was immunoSEQ multiplex PCR, while the TCRdb copy is restricted to in-frame clones and leaves out a portion. The sample carries about 62,000 clones, 70% to 90% recorded once. Input material: peripheral blood. These receptors all come from an elderly woman with acute or convalescent COVID-19. The CDR3 runs from the conserved cysteine through the conserved F or W. A D gene is named only where the DNA matches it firmly. Clone sizes are given selectively: once, few, many, or a class where the clone is expanded.

J,D,V,size,CDR3,DNA
TRBJ1-3,NA,TRBV28,NA,CASKGLHSGNTIYF,TGTGCTAGTAAGGGGCTCCACTCTGGAAACACCATATATTTT
TRBJ2-7,TRBD2,TRBV18,once,CASSPETGGYEQYF,TGTGCCAGCTCACCAGAGACGGGGGGCTACGAGCAGTACTTC
TRBJ1-5,TRBD1,TRBV6-5,NA,CASGRTGGNQPQHF,TGTGCCAGCGGTAGGACAGGGGGGAATCAGCCCCAGCATTTT
TRBJ2-1,TRBD2,TRBV24-1,NA,CATSDPGTSARSDEQFF,TGTGCCACCAGTGATCCCGGAACTAGCGCGCGAAGTGATGAGCAGTTCTTC
TRBJ1-1,NA,TRBV7-9,NA,CASSINRNTEAFF,TGTGCCAGCAGCATAAACAGGAACACTGAAGCTTTCTTT
TRBJ1-1,TRBD1,TRBV6-2/TRBV6-3,NA,CASSHGTGASNTEAFF,TGTGCCAGCAGTCACGGGACAGGGGCTTCGAACACTGAAGCTTTCTTT
TRBJ1-2,NA,TRBV12-3/TRBV12-4,NA,CASSSTGNYGYTF,TGTGCCAGCAGTTCGACGGGGAACTATGGCTACACCTTC
TRBJ1-4,NA,TRBV25-1,NA,CASRTGWEKLFF,TGTGCCAGCAGGACTGGTTGGGAAAAACTGTTTTTT
TRBJ2-5,NA,TRBV2,NA,CASSEYDGSKTQYF,TGTGCCAGCAGTGAATATGATGGCTCAAAGACCCAGTACTTC
TRBJ2-2,TRBD2,TRBV4-1,NA,CASSQMGLAGGPGTGELFF,TGCGCCAGCAGCCAAATGGGACTAGCGGGAGGGCCCGGCACCGGGGAGCTGTTTTTT
TRBJ2-1,TRBD2,TRBV4-3,NA,CASSQGGSSYNEQFF,TGCGCCAGCAGCCAGGGGGGGAGCTCCTACAATGAGCAGTTCTTC
TRBJ2-5,NA,TRBV18,NA,CASSIIGGETQYF,TGTGCCAGCTCAATTATCGGAGGGGAGACCCAGTACTTC
TRBJ2-5,NA,TRBV9,NA,CASSVALDETQYF,TGTGCCAGCAGCGTAGCGCTAGATGAGACCCAGTACTTC
TRBJ2-7,TRBD1,TRBV19,NA,CASSTQTGGHEQYF,TGTGCCAGTAGTACACAGACAGGGGGCCACGAGCAGTACTTC
TRBJ2-3,TRBD2,TRBV2,NA,CASSIGTSGSMWGGDTQYF,TGTGCCAGCAGTATCGGGACTAGCGGGAGTATGTGGGGGGGGGATACGCAGTATTTT